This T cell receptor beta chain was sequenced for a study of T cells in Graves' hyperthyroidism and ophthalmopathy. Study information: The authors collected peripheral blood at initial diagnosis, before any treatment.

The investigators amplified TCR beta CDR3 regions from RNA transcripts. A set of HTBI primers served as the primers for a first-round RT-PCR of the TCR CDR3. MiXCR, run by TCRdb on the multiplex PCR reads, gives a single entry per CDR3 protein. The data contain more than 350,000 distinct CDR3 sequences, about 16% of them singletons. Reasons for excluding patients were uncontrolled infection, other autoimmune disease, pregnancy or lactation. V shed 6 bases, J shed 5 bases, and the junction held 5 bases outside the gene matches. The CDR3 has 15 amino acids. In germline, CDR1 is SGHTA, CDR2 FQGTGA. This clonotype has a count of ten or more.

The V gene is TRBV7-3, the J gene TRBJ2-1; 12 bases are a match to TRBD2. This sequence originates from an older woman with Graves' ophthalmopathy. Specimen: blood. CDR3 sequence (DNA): TGTGCCAGCAGGCGGACTAGCGGGATCGACAATGAGCAGTTCTTC. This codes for CASRRTSGIDNEQFF. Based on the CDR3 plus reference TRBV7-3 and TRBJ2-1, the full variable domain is GAGVSQTPSNKVTEKGKYVELRCDPISGHTALYWYRQSLGQGPEFLIYFQGTGAADDSGLPNDRFFAVRPEGSVSTLKIQRTERGDSAVYLCASRRTSGIDNEQFFGPGTRLTVL.